There are a few counts of the clone carrying this T cell receptor beta chain. Its antigen is unknown. Sampling times: baseline, cycle 4 day 1, cycle 7 day 1. TCRdb's copy holds only in-frame clones and misses some; the assay was immunoSEQ multiplex PCR. The data contain some 63,000 clones, roughly 84% of them seen just once; the ten biggest clones take up more than 25%. This sample was included in a study of OX40 agonist ivuxolimab in advanced cancers. Study context: The study treated patients with ivuxolimab, an agonistic anti-OX40 (CD134) antibody.

Study-wide points: Clonal expansion was seen in CD4+ and CD8+ blood T cells by week 6 at 0.1 to 3.0 mg/kg.

Germline-derived CDR1 and CDR2 are MGHRA and YSYEKL. V was pared by 3 bases and J by 6 bases, with 19 bases between. This CDR3 spans 16 amino acids. The chain joins TRBV4-1 to TRBJ2-3; possibly TRBD1 for D (6 bases). This TCR derives from an adult with an advanced solid tumor such as melanoma, head and neck, liver or kidney cancer. The sample here was CD4+ or CD8+ T cells sorted from blood, taken in a trial of the OX40 agonist ivuxolimab. Written as DNA, the CDR3 is TGCGCCAGCAGCCATTCAGGGCAGACAGGATCCGATACGCAGTATTTT. Protein product: CASSHSGQTGSDTQYF.